The T cell receptor (beta chain) described here comes from a study of shared clonotypes between healthy human individuals. Nashville, Tennessee was home to all donors, each a Caucasian adult. Details on this clone: What it recognizes is unknown.

A deep-level run was used for the assay. The assay was immunoSEQ multiplex PCR, and TCRdb's table has in-frame clones only and misses some. The sample holds about 480,000 clones; approximately 85% are singletons and the top ten take 13%. This CDR3 region has 14 residues. Germline CDR1 reads ENHRY; CDR2 reads SYGVKD. The ends were cut back, 6 bases at V and 4 bases at J, with 12 bases in the middle. Regarding the study as a whole: Clonotype sharing among donors, it was expected, would be affected by sequencing depth.

The sequence was collected from a woman in her thirties or forties in good health. Some clones in this sample may be carry-over from other donors' samples. V gene TRBV10-3 combines with J gene TRBJ2-2; TRBD1 is a possible D gene (6 bases). Input material: PBMCs. The CDR3, as DNA: TGTGCCATCAGACAGGGCCTGGGCACCGGGGAGCTGTTTTTT. Translation gives CAIRQGLGTGELFF.